This T cell receptor beta chain was identified during a study of vaccination effects on CD4 cells after COVID-19. V lost 4 bases, J lost 3 bases, and 5 bases stayed unmatched. Germline CDR1 is SGHTA and CDR2 is FQGNSA. The CDR3 length is 16 residues. A single count supports this clone. The antigen is undetermined. Before any sequencing was done, the ViraFEST assay used viral peptide pools to expand antigen-specific CD4+ T cells. At the end of roughly ten days of culture, CD4+ T cells were isolated. The authors replaced half the medium with IL-2 medium on days 3 and 7. Profiled with immunoSEQ multiplex PCR; TCRdb holds only in-frame clones, not every one. The table has tens of thousands of clones, 75% to 85% seen once.

This specimen was CD4+ T cells from PBMCs cultured with HCoV-229E spike peptides, taken before COVID-19 vaccination. The chain combines TRBV7-2 with TRBJ1-6; 8 positions agree with TRBD1. The sequence was collected from a human donor who received a COVID-19 vaccine. Here the CDR3 DNA reads TGTGCCAGCAGCTCAGGGGGCGCGGACTATAATTCACCCCTCCACTTT. As protein: CASSSGGADYNSPLHF.